The 15 T cell receptor beta chains given below trace back to one sample, sequenced in a study of T-cell reconstitution after alpha-beta-depleted transplantation in children (TCRdb year 2016). Library method: PCR. The reads were generated on an Illumina HiSeq 2500. Molecular barcoding was employed in the preparation of TCR libraries, with unique molecular identifiers being used to normalize TCRbeta repertoire quantification. Using fastp at Q25 and MiXCR, TCRdb reprocessed the public reads and kept productive beta chains. Each CDR3 protein gets just one entry, which takes the most common genes and DNA from the rows behind it. In all, the sample holds about 400,000 distinct CDR3 sequences, and roughly 20% of those were seen once. The top ten hold less than 4.5% of the sample. Sequenced material: PBMCs from the stem cell graft donor, taken from the stem cell graft. These receptors all stem from a human donor who donated a stem cell graft to a child with acute myeloid leukemia.

The rearrangement uses TRBV5-8 and TRBJ2-1, with a tentative D call TRBD1 (5 bases). V was shortened by 0 bases and J by 3 bases, with 10 bases between the two germline ends. Per the germline V gene, CDR1 is SGHTS and CDR2 is YDEGEE. The CDR3 sequence is 15 residues long. This CDR3 is CASSLAGQDYNEQFF. The CDR3, as DNA: TGTGCCAGCAGCTTGGCAGGGCAGGACTACAATGAGCAGTTCTTC. Full variable domain (missing parts from reference TRBV5-8 and TRBJ2-1): EAGVTQSPTHLIKTRGQQATLRCSPISGHTSVYWYQQALGLGLQFLLWYDEGEERNRGNFPPRFSGRQFPNYSSELNVNALELEDSALYLCASSLAGQDYNEQFFGPGTRLTVL.

The chain carries TRBV27 and TRBJ2-1, with D possibly being TRBD1 (6 bases). The germline V and J ends were trimmed by 5 bases and 0 bases, with 11 bases remaining between them. The length of the CDR3 is 15 residues. Germline CDR1 MNHEY, CDR2 SMNVEV (reference sequence). The CDR3 DNA reads TGTGCCAGCAGTATTGACAGGAGCTCCTACAATGAGCAGTTCTTC. It specifies CASSIDRSSYNEQFF.

As for this clonotype: This may be a read error: a much more frequent sequence differs by one nucleotide. This chain joins TRBV12-3 or TRBV12-4 and TRBJ2-2; the D is unclear. The V end lost 3 bases, the J end lost 10 bases, and 9 bases lay between the germline ends. The CDR3 has 12 amino acids. CDR3 coding DNA: TGTGCCAGCAGTTTTCGAGGCGTGGAGCTGTTTTTT. Translating it yields CASSFRGVELFF.

This clonotype has more than one count but fewer than ten. The CDR3 bases are TGCAGTGCTACCCTCCCGGGACTAGCGGGAGAGGGTGAGCAGTTCTTC. Protein: CSATLPGLAGEGEQFF. The chain combines TRBV20-1 with TRBJ2-1; 14 nucleotides line up with TRBD2. V lost 4 bases to trimming and J lost 9 bases; unmatched junction nucleotides: 11. The germline CDR1 and CDR2 sequences are DFQATT and SNEGSKA (reference sequence). This CDR3 region has 16 residues.

This clonotype was found a few times. The rearrangement links TRBV29-1 to TRBJ2-1, with D uncertain. Between the trimmed V and J ends, which lost 0 bases and 5 bases, there was a span of 8 bases. Germline values: CDR1 SQVTM, CDR2 ANQGSEA. The CDR3 is made up of 13 amino acids. CDR3 residues: CSVEEPVNNEQFF. The DNA of the CDR3 is TGCAGCGTTGAAGAGCCCGTAAACAATGAGCAGTTCTTC.

The gene calls are TRBV29-1 and TRBJ2-1; 11 nucleotides match TRBD1. Germline values: CDR1 SQVTM, CDR2 ANQGSEA. V lost 4 bases to trimming and J lost 6 bases; unmatched junction nucleotides: 2. The CDR3 runs to 13 residues. The DNA of the CDR3 is TGCAGCGTTGGGGGACAGGGGGGCAATGAGCAGTTCTTC. Amino acid sequence: CSVGGQGGNEQFF.

The V and J genes are TRBV25-1 and TRBJ2-5, with D hard to call. This CDR3 spans 14 amino acids. Per germline, CDR1 MGHDK and CDR2 SYGVNS. The V and J ends lost 1 base and 5 bases respectively, with 11 bases between them. Here the CDR3 reads CASSESGSRETQYF. The CDR3 DNA sequence: TGTGCCAGCAGTGAATCGGGTAGCCGCGAGACCCAGTACTTC. Combining the CDR3 with reference TRBV25-1 and TRBJ2-5 gives the whole variable domain EADIYQTPRYLVIGTGKKITLECSQTMGHDKMYWYQQDPGMELHLIHYSYGVNSTEKGDLSSESTVSRIRTEHFPLTLESARPSHTSQYLCASSESGSRETQYFGPGTRLLVL.

This clonotype was detected a few times. The chain is built from TRBV10-3 and TRBJ1-1; D might be TRBD1 (5 bases). This CDR3 has 11 amino acids. Germline V gene sequence: CDR1 ENHRY, CDR2 SYGVKD. V was clipped by 8 bases and J by 7 bases, with 11 bases between them. As DNA, the CDR3 is TGTGCCATCCTCGGGACGGGTGAAGCTTTCTTT. Translation gives CAILGTGEAFF.

The chain uses TRBV10-3 and TRBJ2-5; D could derive from TRBD1 or TRBD2 (5 bases each). Trimming removed 1 base at V and 2 bases at J, with 14 bases between. Germline V gene sequence: CDR1 ENHRY, CDR2 SYGVKD. The CDR3 spans 16 residues. The CDR3 bases are TGTGCCATCAGTGAGTTCGGGGCAGGGCAACAAGAGACCCAGTACTTC. Translating gives CAISEFGAGQQETQYF.

The chain has TRBV5-1 and TRBJ2-3; TRBD2 matches at 7 bases. The CDR3 runs 14 residues. After removal of 7 bases from V and 6 bases from J, the junction contained 11 bases not matched to a gene. The germline V gene encodes CDR1 SGHRS and CDR2 YFSETQ. The CDR3 spells CASASTSGTDTQYF. The CDR3 bases are TGCGCCAGCGCTAGCACGAGCGGGACCGATACGCAGTATTTT.

This chain connects TRBV7-6 to TRBJ2-1; TRBD2 matches at 8 bases. This CDR3 has 15 residues. Germline CDR1 and CDR2: SGHVS and FNYEAQ. J lost 5 bases, V lost 2 bases, and 5 bases had no gene match. The CDR3 sequence is CASSLILADHNEQFF. Written as DNA, the CDR3 is TGTGCCAGCAGCTTAATACTAGCGGACCACAATGAGCAGTTCTTC.

This clonotype was counted only a few times. J is TRBJ2-6 and V is TRBV20-1; D is perhaps TRBD1 or TRBD2 (5 bases each). Germline assignment: CDR1 DFQATT and CDR2 SNEGSKA (reference sequence). V dropped 1 base and J dropped 3 bases, with 10 bases sitting between them. This CDR3 contains 15 residues. DNA of the CDR3: TGCAGTGCTAGAGTCCCGGGGCTTGGGGCCAACGTCCTGACTTTC. This sequence encodes CSARVPGLGANVLTF.

This clonotype was picked up a small number of times. The chain uses TRBV15 and TRBJ2-2; TRBD2 might be the D (6 bases). Germline-derived CDR1 and CDR2 are LNHNV and YYDKDF (reference sequence). The V and J ends lost 0 bases and 5 bases respectively, with 10 bases between them. This CDR3 contains 15 residues. CDR3 sequence (DNA): TGTGCCACCAGCAGAGATCGGACTATTACCGGGGAGCTGTTTTTT. Translating gives CATSRDRTITGELFF.

The rearrangement joins TRBV15 to TRBJ1-6; D not certain. The CDR3 consists of 15 residues. In germline, CDR1 is LNHNV, CDR2 YYDKDF (reference sequence). The V gene lost 1 base and the J gene lost 7 bases, with 11 bases spanning the gap. The CDR3, as DNA: TGTGCCACCAGCAGAGGATCAGACAAGAATTCACCCCTCCACTTT. Translating it yields CATSRGSDKNSPLHF.

This clonotype was counted only a few times. The rearrangement uses TRBV27 and TRBJ2-7; no reliable D call. CDR1 MNHEY and CDR2 SMNVEV come from the germline V gene (reference sequence). There are 13 residues in the CDR3. Trimming pared 4 bases from V and 0 bases from J, leaving 7 bases between. CDR3 nucleotide sequence: TGTGCCAGCAGTTGGAAACTCTCCTACGAGCAGTACTTC. Residues: CASSWKLSYEQYF.